This TCR beta chain was observed in a study of cytomegalovirus exposure and HLA in healthy donors. This PCR relied on a set of 60 Vbeta primers and 13 Jbeta primers. The protocol was immunoSEQ multiplex PCR, while the TCRdb copy is restricted to in-frame clones and leaves out a portion. The table has approximately 79,000 clones, under 80% seen once. Trimming pared 7 bases from V and 3 bases from J, leaving 6 bases between. The CDR3 has 11 residues. Per the germline V gene, CDR1 is SGDLS and CDR2 is YYNGEE. V and J are TRBV9 and TRBJ2-3; D is unresolved. The origin of this receptor is a boy younger than 18 in good health and CMV-seronegative. Sequencing was performed on PBMCs. The CDR3 protein is CASGTTDTQYF. The CDR3 nucleotides read TGTGCCAGCGGCACGACAGATACGCAGTATTTT.